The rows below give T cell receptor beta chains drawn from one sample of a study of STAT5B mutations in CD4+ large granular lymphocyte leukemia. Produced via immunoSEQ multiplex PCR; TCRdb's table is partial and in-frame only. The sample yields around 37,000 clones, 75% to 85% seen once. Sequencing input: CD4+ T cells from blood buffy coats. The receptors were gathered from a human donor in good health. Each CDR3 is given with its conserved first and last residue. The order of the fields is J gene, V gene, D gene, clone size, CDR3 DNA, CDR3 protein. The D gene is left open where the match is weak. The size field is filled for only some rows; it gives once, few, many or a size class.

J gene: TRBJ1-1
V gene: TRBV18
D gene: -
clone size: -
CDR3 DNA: TGTGCCAGCTCACCATCCAGGGAGGGGGAAGCTTTCTTT
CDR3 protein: CASSPSREGEAFF

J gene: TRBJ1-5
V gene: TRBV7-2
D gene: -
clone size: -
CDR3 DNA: TGTGCCAGCAGCTTAGGTGGGTCATATAGCAATCAGCCCCAGCATTTT
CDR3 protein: CASSLGGSYSNQPQHF

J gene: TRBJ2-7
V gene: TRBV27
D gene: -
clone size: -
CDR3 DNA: TGTGCCAGCAGTCCCATCTACAGCCGGAAATACGAGCAGTACTTC
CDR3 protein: CASSPIYSRKYEQYF

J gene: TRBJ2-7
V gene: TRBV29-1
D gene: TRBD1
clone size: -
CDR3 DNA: TGCAGCGTAGCGGACAGGGTCGTCGGTTACGAGCAGTACTTC
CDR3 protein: CSVADRVVGYEQYF

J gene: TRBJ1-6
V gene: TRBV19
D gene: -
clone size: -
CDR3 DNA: TGTGCCAGTAGTAACCAGGCCAGTTCACCCCTCCACTTT
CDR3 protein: CASSNQASSPLHF

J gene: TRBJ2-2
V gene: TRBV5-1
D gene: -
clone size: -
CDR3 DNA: TGCGCCAGCACCGAGATCCTGGGGAACACCGGGGAGCTGTTTTTT
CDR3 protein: CASTEILGNTGELFF

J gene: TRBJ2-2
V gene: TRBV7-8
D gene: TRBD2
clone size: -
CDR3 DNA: TGTGCCAGCAGCTTAGGGGCTAGCGGGATGAACACCGGGGAGCTGTTTTTT
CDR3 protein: CASSLGASGMNTGELFF

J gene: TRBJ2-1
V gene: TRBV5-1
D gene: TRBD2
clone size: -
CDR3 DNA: TGCGCCAGCAGCATGGGACTAGCGGGACCCAATGAGCAGTTCTTC
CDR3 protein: CASSMGLAGPNEQFF

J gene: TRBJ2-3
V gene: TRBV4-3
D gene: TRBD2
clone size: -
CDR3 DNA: TGCGCCAGCAGTAGGGGACTAGTGACGAGGACAGATACGCAGTATTTT
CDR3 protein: CASSRGLVTRTDTQYF

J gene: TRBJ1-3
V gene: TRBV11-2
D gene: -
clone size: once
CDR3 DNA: TGTGCCAGCAGCTTAGTGGGGGGAGTCTCTGGAAACACCATATATTTT
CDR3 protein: CASSLVGGVSGNTIYF